The source of this T cell receptor beta chain is a study of CD8 T cells in ankylosing spondylitis. Points from the study as a whole: There was a TCR beta motif, made of 7 to 9 highly homologous variants, that appeared characteristic of ankylosing spondylitis blood. Matched ankylosing spondylitis synovial fluid reportedly showed significant enrichment of disease-linked clones. Disease-linked clones were CD8+ and relatively rare in peripheral blood.

Library preparation for TCR beta used quantitative 5'-RACE with molecular barcodes. From the 5' RACE reads, TCRdb called clonotypes with MiXCR, one entry per CDR3 protein. The table has about 90,000 distinct CDR3 sequences, about 9% seen once. A remark on this clonotype: Its antigen is currently unknown.

V dropped 4 bases and J dropped 6; count of bases not matched to a gene: 2. This CDR3 has 13 residues. Germline-derived CDR1 and CDR2 are MGHRA and YSYEKL. The sample comprised blood, either unsorted or a sorted T cell fraction (not recorded which). The chain recombines TRBV4-1 with TRBJ2-1; 8 nucleotides align to TRBD1. This sequence was found in a male donor with ankylosing spondylitis. This chain's CDR3 is CASSLTGGNEQFF. Here the CDR3 DNA reads TGCGCCAGCAGCCTCACAGGGGGCAATGAGCAGTTCTTC.